This TCR beta chain appears in the sequencing data of a study of memory CD4+ T cells and cytomegalovirus serostatus. The CDR3 contains 17 residues. The germline V gene encodes CDR1 MNHEY and CDR2 SMNVEV (reference sequence). The V end lost 2 bases, the J end lost 5 bases, and 21 bases lay between the germline ends. Whole-study findings and limits: Of 150 to 200 reported CMV TCRbeta sequences, 60 to 85 were found in memory CD4+ repertoires.

This clone turned up a few times. Its antigen is not known. The sort gate was single viable CD3+CD4+CD8-CD45RO+ cells for memory CD4+ T cells. Donors' CMV status reflects serum IgG against pp150, pp28, p38, p52. Total CD4+ T cells were enriched by CD4 positive selection. Per the authors' pipeline: After removing out-of-frame reads, approximately 2 million distinct TCRbeta sequences remained. TCRdb's copy holds only in-frame clones and misses some; the assay was immunoSEQ multiplex PCR. D and trimming were read from the DNA, whereas the V and J calls and clone size are those reported in that table. The sample records some 65,000 clones, around 81% being singletons.

The sequence was collected from an adult in good health and CMV-seronegative. Some clones in this sample may be carry-over from other donors' samples. Sample: memory CD4+ T cells from blood. The chain has TRBV27 and TRBJ2-5; no clear D gene. As DNA, the CDR3 is TGTGCCAGCAGTTTAAAAGGTGTCGGCTCGTTTGGGGAGACCCAGTACTTC. It codes for CASSLKGVGSFGETQYF.